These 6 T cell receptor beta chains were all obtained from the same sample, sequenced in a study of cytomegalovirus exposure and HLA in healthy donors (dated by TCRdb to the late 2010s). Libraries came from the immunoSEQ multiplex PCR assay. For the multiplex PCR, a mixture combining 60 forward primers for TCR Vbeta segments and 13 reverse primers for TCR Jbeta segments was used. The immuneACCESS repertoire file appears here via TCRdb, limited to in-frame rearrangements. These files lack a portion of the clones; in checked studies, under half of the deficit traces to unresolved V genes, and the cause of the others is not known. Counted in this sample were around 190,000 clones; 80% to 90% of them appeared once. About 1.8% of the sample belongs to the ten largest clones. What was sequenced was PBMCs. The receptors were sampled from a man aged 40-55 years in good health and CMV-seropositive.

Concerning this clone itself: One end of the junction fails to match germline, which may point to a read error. The CDR3 DNA follows: TGTTCCAGCACTCTAGGCGGCGAAGCTTTCTTT. This gives the protein CSSTLGGEAFF. The chain carries TRBV7-9 and TRBJ1-1; D gene ambiguous. This CDR3 spans 11 amino acids. Per germline, CDR1 SEHNR and CDR2 FQNEAQ (reference sequence).

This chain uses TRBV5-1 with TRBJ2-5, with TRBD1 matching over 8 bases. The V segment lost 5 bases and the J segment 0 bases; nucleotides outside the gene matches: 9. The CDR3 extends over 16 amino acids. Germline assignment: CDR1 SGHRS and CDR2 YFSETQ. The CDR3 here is CASRRQGPPYQETQYF. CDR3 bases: TGCGCCAGCAGAAGACAGGGGCCCCCTTACCAAGAGACCCAGTACTTC.

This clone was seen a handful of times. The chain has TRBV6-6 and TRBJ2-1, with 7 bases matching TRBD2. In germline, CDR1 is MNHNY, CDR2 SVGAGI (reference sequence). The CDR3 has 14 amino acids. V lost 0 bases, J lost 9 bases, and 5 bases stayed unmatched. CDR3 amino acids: CASSYSGGIAEQFF. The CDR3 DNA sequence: TGTGCCAGCAGTTACTCGGGGGGGATTGCTGAGCAGTTCTTC.

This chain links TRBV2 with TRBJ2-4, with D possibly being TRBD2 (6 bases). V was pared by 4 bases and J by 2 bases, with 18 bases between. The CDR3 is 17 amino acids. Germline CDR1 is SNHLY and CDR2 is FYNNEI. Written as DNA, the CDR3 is TGTGCCAGCAGTGCCCCAGGGTGGGGGGATACCAAAAACATTCAGTACTTC. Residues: CASSAPGWGDTKNIQYF.

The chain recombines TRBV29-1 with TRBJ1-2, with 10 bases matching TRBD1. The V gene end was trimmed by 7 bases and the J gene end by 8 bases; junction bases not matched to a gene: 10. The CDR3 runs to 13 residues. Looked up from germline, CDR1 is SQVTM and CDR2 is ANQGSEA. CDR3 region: CSAGDRDRGGYTF. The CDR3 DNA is TGCAGCGCCGGGGACCGGGACAGGGGCGGCTACACCTTC.

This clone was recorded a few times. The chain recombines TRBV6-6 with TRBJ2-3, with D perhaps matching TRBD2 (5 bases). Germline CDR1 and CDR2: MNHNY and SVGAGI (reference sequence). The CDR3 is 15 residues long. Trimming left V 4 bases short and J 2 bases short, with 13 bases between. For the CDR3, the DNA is TGTGCCAGCAGTTCCTTGTGGGAGAACACAGATACGCAGTATTTT. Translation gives CASSSLWENTDTQYF.